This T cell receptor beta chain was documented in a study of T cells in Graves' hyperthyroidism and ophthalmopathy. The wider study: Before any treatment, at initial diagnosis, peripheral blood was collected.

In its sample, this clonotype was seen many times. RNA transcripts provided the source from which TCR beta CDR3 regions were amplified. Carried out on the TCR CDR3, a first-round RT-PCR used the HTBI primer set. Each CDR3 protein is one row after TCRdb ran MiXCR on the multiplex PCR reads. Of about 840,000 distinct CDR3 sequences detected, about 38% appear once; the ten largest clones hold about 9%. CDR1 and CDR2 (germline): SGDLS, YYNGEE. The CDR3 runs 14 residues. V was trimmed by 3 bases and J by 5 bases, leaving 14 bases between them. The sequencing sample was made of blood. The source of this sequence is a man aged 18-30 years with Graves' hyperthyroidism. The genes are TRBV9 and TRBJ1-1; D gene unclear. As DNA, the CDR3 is TGTGCCAGCAGCGCGACTCAATTGGGGACTGAAGCTTTCTTT. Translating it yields CASSATQLGTEAFF.